Shown below are 20 T cell receptor beta chains from a single sample sequenced in a study of T cell changes during pregnancy in multiple sclerosis. Libraries were prepared by immunoSEQ multiplex PCR; TCRdb keeps only in-frame clonotypes and omits some of them. The sample lists around 64,000 clones, 93% occurring once. The sample in question was CD8+ T cells from peripheral blood mononuclear cells, obtained in the third trimester of pregnancy. All receptors derive from a female donor with multiple sclerosis, enrolled in a pregnancy study.

DNA for the CDR3: TGCGCCAGCAGCCAAGGACAGAAAGAGACCCAGTACTTC. Amino acids: CASSQGQKETQYF. The chain combines TRBV4-1 with TRBJ2-5; possibly TRBD1 for D (5 bases). The ends were cut back, 1 base at V and 3 bases at J, with 6 bases in the middle. CDR1 is MGHRA, CDR2 YSYEKL, per germline. This CDR3 region has 13 residues.

Notes on this clone: A read error may account for a junction end that differs from germline. This rearrangement joins TRBV27 to TRBJ2-5; TRBD2 matches at 7 bases. CDR3 length: 15 amino acids. CDR1 and CDR2 from the germline V gene are MNHEY and SMNVEV (reference sequence). The CDR3 region is CASSLWAGRGGTQYF. The CDR3 DNA reads as TGTGCCAGCAGCTTATGGGCAGGCCGCGGGGGGACCCAGTACTTC.

In this sample, this clone turned up once. V and J are TRBV6-1 and TRBJ2-3; TRBD2 might be the D (6 bases). The V gene's germline CDR1 is MNHNS and CDR2 SASEGT. This CDR3 has 16 residues. The ends were cut back, 1 base at V and 2 bases at J, with 13 bases in the middle. CDR3 residues: CASSEGEAYFTDTQYF. In DNA form, the CDR3 reads TGTGCCAGCAGTGAAGGGGAGGCCTATTTCACAGATACGCAGTATTTT.

The V and J genes are TRBV6-5 and TRBJ2-1; D possibly corresponds to TRBD2 (6 bases). The V end was cut by 0 bases, the J end by 9 bases, with 9 bases between. Germline V CDR1 and CDR2: MNHEY, SVGAGI. The CDR3 is 13 residues long. The CDR3 DNA sequence: TGTGCCAGCAGTTACTCAGTTAGCGGTGAGCAGTTCTTC. As protein: CASSYSVSGEQFF.

The chain couples TRBV5-1 to TRBJ1-1; D possibly corresponds to TRBD1 (5 bases). V lost 2 bases and J lost 5, with 13 bases in between. CDR1 and CDR2 (germline): SGHRS, YFSETQ. The CDR3 is 14 residues long. The CDR3, as DNA: TGCGCCAGCAGCTTTCTAGGGGCTGGGACTGAAGCTTTCTTT. Translated: CASSFLGAGTEAFF.

This chain connects TRBV21-1 to TRBJ2-7; TRBD1, the D gene given by the table, was not confirmed from the DNA. TRBV21-1 is annotated as a pseudogene. The CDR3 contains 13 residues. CDR3: CAIHRGRPYEQYF. As DNA, the CDR3 is TGTGCCATTCATAGGGGCAGACCCTACGAGCAGTACTTC.

The rearrangement links TRBV13 to TRBJ2-7, with TRBD1 matching over 10 bases. V was pared by 5 bases and J by 6 bases, with 10 bases of the junction left unmatched. The CDR3 extends over 15 amino acids. Germline V lookup: CDR1 PRHDT, CDR2 FYEKMQ (reference sequence). The CDR3 region is CASSPGQGVFGEQYF. The CDR3 DNA reads as TGTGCCAGCAGCCCCGGACAGGGGGTGTTCGGCGAGCAGTACTTC.

The chain couples TRBV5-4 to TRBJ2-7; 7 bases map to TRBD1. The CDR3 is made up of 13 amino acids. From germline, CDR1 is SGHNT and CDR2 YYREEE (reference sequence). With 4 bases clipped from V and 7 bases from J, the junction kept 8 bases outside the gene matches. As DNA, the CDR3 is TGTGCCAGCAGCCCCTTAACAGGGGAGGAGCAGTACTTC. The encoded protein is CASSPLTGEEQYF.

This rearrangement joins TRBV27 to TRBJ2-7, with TRBD2 identical over 8 bases. Germline V gives CDR1 MNHEY, CDR2 SMNVEV (reference sequence). With 7 bases clipped from V and 6 bases from J, the junction kept 14 bases outside the gene matches. The CDR3 contains 15 residues. CDR3 region: CASTETPGLGAEQYF. The CDR3, as DNA: TGTGCCAGCACCGAAACGCCGGGACTAGGAGCCGAGCAGTACTTC.

The V and J genes are TRBV6-4 and TRBJ2-1, with TRBD2 matching 13 bases. Trimming took 3 bases from V and 6 from J; bases not matched to a gene: 2. This CDR3 spans 15 amino acids. The germline V gene has CDR1 MRHNA and CDR2 SNTAGT. The CDR3 nucleotides are TGTGCCAGCAGTGAACTAGCGGGAGGGGGCAATGAGCAGTTCTTC. The encoded protein is CASSELAGGGNEQFF.

The J gene is TRBJ2-1, the V gene TRBV7-9; 7 nucleotides agree with TRBD1. Germline CDR1 reads SEHNR; CDR2 reads FQNEAQ (reference sequence). This CDR3 spans 15 amino acids. Trimming cost V 3 bases and J 3 bases; bases outside gene matches: 5. CDR3 DNA: TGTGCCAGCAGCTTCTCGACAGGGCTCTACAATGAGCAGTTCTTC. Residues: CASSFSTGLYNEQFF.

The rearrangement uses TRBV5-8 and TRBJ2-7; no firm D call. Germline V gene lookup returns CDR1 SGHTS and CDR2 YDEGEE. The CDR3 runs 13 residues. V lost 0 bases, J lost 3 bases, and 7 bases lay in between. The CDR3 DNA follows: TGTGCCAGCAGCTTGGGGCTCAACTACGAGCAGTACTTC. Translation gives CASSLGLNYEQYF.

The J gene is TRBJ2-1, the V gene TRBV19, with D tentatively TRBD2 (6 bases). The V end lost 3 bases, the J end lost 7 bases, and 13 bases lay between the germline ends. The CDR3 totals 14 residues. Germline V gene sequence: CDR1 LNHDA, CDR2 SQIVND (reference sequence). The CDR3 nucleotides read TGTGCCAGTAGTATGTCGGGAGCTTTAAATGAGCAGTTCTTC. As protein: CASSMSGALNEQFF.

The chain combines TRBV7-9 with TRBJ1-4; no firm D call. Germline lookup yields CDR1 SEHNR and CDR2 FQNEAQ (reference sequence). The ends were cut back, 0 bases at V and 7 bases at J, with 12 bases in the middle. The length of the CDR3 is 15 residues. The CDR3 here is CASSLAVSGVEKLFF. The CDR3 DNA reads as TGTGCCAGCAGCTTAGCCGTATCCGGAGTTGAAAAACTGTTTTTT. The complete variable domain, with remaining parts taken from reference TRBV7-9 and TRBJ1-4, reads DTGVSQNPRHKITKRGQNVTFRCDPISEHNRLYWYRQTLGQGPEFLTYFQNEAQLEKSRLLSDRFSAERPKGSFSTLEIQRTEQGDSAMYLCASSLAVSGVEKLFFGSGTQLSVL.

This clone was recorded once. The chain uses TRBV28 and TRBJ1-5; D is unclear. CDR1 and CDR2 (germline): MDHEN, SYDVKM. V lost 4 bases, J lost 9 bases, and 16 bases lay in between. The CDR3 sequence is 14 residues long. CDR3 bases: TGTGCCAGCAGTTGGCGCGGGTTGGTCATGCCCCAGCATTTT. Encoded protein: CASSWRGLVMPQHF.

This chain links TRBV29-1 with TRBJ2-7; 8 bases fit TRBD1. The trim removed 6 bases at V and 6 bases at J, leaving 7 bases unmatched. Germline CDR1 and CDR2: SQVTM and ANQGSEA. The CDR3 is 12 amino acids. CDR3 residues: CSVGQGQLEQYF. The CDR3 nucleotides are TGCAGCGTCGGACAGGGACAGCTCGAGCAGTACTTC.

The rearrangement joins TRBV9 to TRBJ2-1; 7 bases agree with TRBD2. Per germline, CDR1 SGDLS and CDR2 YYNGEE. The CDR3 extends over 13 amino acids. The V and J ends lost 4 bases and 7 bases, in that order; junction bases with no gene match: 5. Here the CDR3 reads CASSSLLANEQFF. CDR3 nucleotides: TGTGCCAGCAGCTCCCTACTAGCGAATGAGCAGTTCTTC.

The count of this clone is one. This sequence joins TRBV13 and TRBJ2-7, with 10 nucleotides matching TRBD1. The CDR3 runs to 15 residues. V trimming: 0 bases; J trimming: 3 bases; junction bases outside the gene matches: 2. CDR1 and CDR2 from the germline V gene are PRHDT and FYEKMQ (reference sequence). CDR3 coding DNA: TGTGCCAGCAGCTTAGGGACAGGGGGCGGCTACGAGCAGTACTTC. Encoded protein: CASSLGTGGGYEQYF.

J is TRBJ1-2 and V is TRBV27; 10 bases are shared with TRBD1. Germline values: CDR1 MNHEY, CDR2 SMNVEV (reference sequence). The J segment lost 7 bases and the V segment lost 3 bases, leaving 8 bases of the junction unmatched. The CDR3 covers 15 residues. The CDR3 protein is CASSFRGQGSLGYTF. The CDR3 coding sequence is TGTGCCAGCAGTTTTCGGGGACAGGGGAGTCTTGGCTACACCTTC.

The chain employs TRBV27 and TRBJ2-1; 7 nucleotides align to TRBD1. Trimming cost V 2 bases and J 0 bases; bases outside gene matches: 1. The V gene's germline CDR1 is MNHEY and CDR2 SMNVEV (reference sequence). The CDR3 contains 15 residues. This CDR3 reads CASSLRDSSYNEQFF. DNA for the CDR3: TGTGCCAGCAGTTTACGGGACAGCTCCTACAATGAGCAGTTCTTC.